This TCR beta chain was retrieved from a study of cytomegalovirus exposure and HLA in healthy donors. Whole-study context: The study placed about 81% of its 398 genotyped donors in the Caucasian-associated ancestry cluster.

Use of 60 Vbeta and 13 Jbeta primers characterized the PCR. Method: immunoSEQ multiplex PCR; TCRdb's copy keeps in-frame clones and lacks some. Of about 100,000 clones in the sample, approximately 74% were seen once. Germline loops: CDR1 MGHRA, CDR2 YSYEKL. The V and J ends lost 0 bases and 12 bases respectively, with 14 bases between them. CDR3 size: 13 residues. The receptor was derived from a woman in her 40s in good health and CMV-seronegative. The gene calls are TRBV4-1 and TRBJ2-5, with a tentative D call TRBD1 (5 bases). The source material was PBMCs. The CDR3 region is CASSQEAGLSEYF. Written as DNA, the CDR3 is TGCGCCAGCAGCCAAGAAGCAGGGCTATCCGAGTACTTC.